The 19 T cell receptor beta chains below all came from one sample that was sequenced in a study of T-cell memory formation after mild COVID-19 (dated by TCRdb to the early 2020s). Receptor libraries were prepared by 5' RACE. Data came from an Illumina NovaSeq 6000. TCRdb trimmed the raw reads at Q25, called clones with MiXCR and kept productive beta chains. Identical CDR3 proteins give one entry, which carries the most common genes and DNA. This sample has hundreds of thousands of distinct CDR3 sequences in its table, and 20% to 25% of those were observed once. Together, the top ten hold roughly 8.3% of the sample. Sequenced sample: PBMCs or a T cell subset sorted from them (not recorded which). These receptor sequences come from an adult woman who had mild COVID-19 (a few samples of this study predate the infection). The sample titles of this study are shuffled in the database, so cell type and time point are left out; the donor was told from shared clones.

This clonotype was observed a handful of times. V is TRBV20-1 and J is TRBJ2-5, with D perhaps matching TRBD1 (7 bases). Trimming took 3 bases from V and 4 from J, leaving 15 bases between them. Per germline, CDR1 DFQATT and CDR2 SNEGSKA (reference sequence). This CDR3 comprises 14 residues. For the CDR3, the DNA is TGCAGTGCTAGGGGGCAGGGGGGAGGAGAGACCCAGTACTTC. It yields the protein CSARGQGGGETQYF.

The chain carries TRBV7-9 and TRBJ2-3; the D gene is possibly TRBD1 (7 bases). V gave up 5 bases and J gave up 2 bases, with 14 bases separating them. Germline CDR1 reads SEHNR; CDR2 reads FQNEAQ (reference sequence). This CDR3 contains 15 residues. CDR3 sequence reads: CASSPRQGLTDTQYF. The CDR3 DNA reads as TGTGCCAGCAGCCCAAGACAGGGACTCACAGATACGCAGTATTTT.

This clonotype showed up just a few times. Here the CDR3 DNA reads TGTGCCGTTAGGGGACAGGGCTACGAGCAGTACTTC. Protein: CAVRGQGYEQYF. This chain uses TRBV10-3 with TRBJ2-7, with 9 nucleotides matching TRBD1. The V segment lost 11 bases and the J segment 3 bases; nucleotides outside the gene matches: 5. CDR1 and CDR2 (germline): ENHRY, SYGVKD. The CDR3 contains 12 residues.

The chain couples TRBV15 to TRBJ2-1; perhaps TRBD2 as D (6 bases). CDR1 and CDR2 (germline): LNHNV, YYDKDF (reference sequence). The CDR3 extends over 19 amino acids. Trimming removed 1 base at V and 8 bases at J, with 27 bases between. CDR3 in DNA: TGTGCCACCAGCAGAGCCGCGACTAGACCCCGGGTACCGATGGATGAGCAGTTCTTC. Its translation: CATSRAATRPRVPMDEQFF.

The gene calls are TRBV7-9 and TRBJ1-6; D uncertain. The CDR3 totals 14 residues. V was clipped by 3 bases and J by 7 bases, with 10 bases between them. Germline V gene data show CDR1 as SEHNR and CDR2 as FQNEAQ (reference sequence). The CDR3 sequence is CASSFVQGNSPLHF. Written as DNA, the CDR3 is TGTGCCAGCAGCTTCGTCCAAGGGAATTCACCCCTCCACTTT.

The V and J genes are TRBV7-2 and TRBJ2-5; 9 bases match TRBD1. V was clipped by 5 bases and J by 5 bases; unmatched bases: 9. CDR1 SGHTA and CDR2 FQGNSA come from the germline V gene. The CDR3 loop spans 15 amino acids. The CDR3 region has the DNA TGTGCCAGCAGCCGCGACAGGGGGTCTCGGGAGACCCAGTACTTC. It codes for CASSRDRGSRETQYF.

This clonotype has more than one count but fewer than ten. V and J are TRBV5-4 and TRBJ2-1, with TRBD2 matching over 9 bases. V lost 5 bases and J lost 4; bases outside the gene matches: 10. Germline loops: CDR1 SGHNT, CDR2 YYREEE (reference sequence). The CDR3 extends over 16 amino acids. CDR3 residues: CASSSGGGGVYNEQFF. The CDR3 DNA reads as TGTGCCAGCAGTTCTGGGGGCGGGGGGGTTTACAATGAGCAGTTCTTC.

This rearrangement joins TRBV2 to TRBJ2-2, with D unclear. There are 14 residues in the CDR3. The V and J ends lost 6 bases and 1 base respectively, with 9 bases between them. Per the germline V gene, CDR1 is SNHLY and CDR2 is FYNNEI. The CDR3 loop is CASRTQENTGELFF. The CDR3 DNA reads as TGTGCCAGCAGGACGCAGGAGAACACCGGGGAGCTGTTTTTT.

J is TRBJ2-1 and V is TRBV19, with 10 bases lining up with TRBD2. CDR1 and CDR2 from the germline V gene are LNHDA and SQIVND (reference sequence). The CDR3 has 15 residues. V shed 4 bases and J 4 bases; nucleotides not matched to a gene: 4. CDR3: CASSTGLAVYNEQFF. CDR3 in DNA: TGTGCCAGTAGTACCGGACTAGCGGTATACAATGAGCAGTTCTTC.

The gene calls are TRBV3-1 and TRBJ2-2, with TRBD1 as a possible D gene (5 bases). CDR3 size: 16 residues. Germline V gene lookup returns CDR1 LGHDT and CDR2 YNNKEL (reference sequence). V gave up 0 bases and J gave up 3 bases, with 11 bases separating them. CDR3 sequence reads: CASSQERQGHTGELFF. CDR3 nucleotide sequence: TGTGCCAGCAGCCAAGAACGGCAGGGTCACACCGGGGAGCTGTTTTTT. The full variable domain, in which reference TRBV3-1 and TRBJ2-2 provide the parts outside the CDR3, is DTAVSQTPKYLVTQMGNDKSIKCEQNLGHDTMYWYKQDSKKFLKIMFSYNNKELIINETVPNRFSPKSPDKAHLNLHINSLELGDSAVYFCASSQERQGHTGELFFGEGSRLTVL.

This clonotype was seen just once. The chain joins TRBV6-6 to TRBJ2-3, with TRBD2 matching over 15 bases. Germline trimming cut 8 bases from V and 0 bases from J; bases unmatched to any gene: 3. Germline lookup yields CDR1 MNHNY and CDR2 SVGAGI (reference sequence). The CDR3 has 16 residues. The DNA of the CDR3 is TGTGCCAGCGGGACTAGCGGGGGGCTGAGCACAGATACGCAGTATTTT. Residues: CASGTSGGLSTDTQYF.

The rearrangement uses TRBV12-3 or TRBV12-4 and TRBJ2-3, with TRBD2 identical over 7 bases. The CDR3 is made up of 16 amino acids. V gave up 3 bases and J gave up 1 base; unmatched junction bases: 7. The CDR3 region has the DNA TGTGCCAGCAGTTTGCGGGGGAAGGTGGGCACAGATACGCAGTATTTT. It is translated as CASSLRGKVGTDTQYF.

In its sample, this clonotype was seen many times. This chain joins TRBV7-2 and TRBJ2-3, with 7 bases aligning to TRBD1. This CDR3 has 17 amino acids. V lost 5 bases, J lost 0 bases, and 11 bases stayed unmatched. Per the germline V gene, CDR1 is SGHTA and CDR2 is FQGNSA. CDR3 region: CASSPRQGPRSTDTQYF. The CDR3 DNA sequence: TGTGCCAGCAGCCCAAGACAGGGTCCAAGAAGCACAGATACGCAGTATTTT.

In regard to this clonotype: The junction departs from germline at one end; a sequencing error may be responsible. The chain combines TRBV7-2 with TRBJ1-2; D uncertain. Germline V gene sequence: CDR1 SGHTA, CDR2 FQGNSA. There are 12 residues in the CDR3. CDR3 bases: TGTGCCAGCAGAGGGATGAGGGATGGCTACACATTC. Translation gives CASRGMRDGYTF.

J is TRBJ2-7 and V is TRBV7-8; TRBD2 might be the D (5 bases). The length of the CDR3 is 16 residues. The germline gives CDR1 SGHVS, CDR2 FQNEAQ. V lost 0 bases, J lost 2 bases, and 14 bases lay in between. The CDR3 bases are TGTGCCAGCAGCTTAGCTGGGTGGACTGGACCCTACGAGCAGTACTTC. Translation gives CASSLAGWTGPYEQYF.

The chain employs TRBV6-1 and TRBJ2-7; a weak D match, TRBD2 (5 bases). The germline CDR1 and CDR2 sequences are MNHNS and SASEGT. The V end lost 7 bases, the J end lost 3 bases, and 13 bases lay between the germline ends. The CDR3 spans 13 residues. The CDR3: CASTPDGIYEQYF. The CDR3 region has the DNA TGTGCCAGCACCCCCGACGGGATCTACGAGCAGTACTTC.

The V and J genes are TRBV30 and TRBJ1-1; TRBD1 aligns across 7 bases. V dropped 5 bases and J dropped 8; count of bases not matched to a gene: 11. Germline values: CDR1 GTSNPN, CDR2 SVGIG (reference sequence). The CDR3 is made up of 13 amino acids. CDR3 in amino acids: CAWVGDRGQEAFF. The CDR3 coding sequence is TGTGCCTGGGTTGGGGACAGAGGACAAGAAGCTTTCTTT.

Only a few counts were recorded for this clonotype. The gene calls are TRBV5-6 and TRBJ2-1; D not certain. Trimming took 1 base from V and 7 from J, leaving 9 bases between them. The CDR3 length is 13 residues. Germline-derived CDR1 and CDR2 are SGHDT and YYEEEE. This CDR3 reads CASSLSTQNEQFF. The CDR3 DNA is TGTGCCAGCAGCTTGAGCACTCAAAATGAGCAGTTCTTC.

The chain joins TRBV6-2 or TRBV6-3 to TRBJ2-5, with D unclear. V gave up 0 bases and J gave up 2 bases, with 7 bases separating them. Germline V lookup: CDR1 MNHEY, CDR2 SVGEGT. The length of the CDR3 is 14 residues. The CDR3 DNA sequence: TGTGCCAGCAGTTACTCCATGACGCAAGAGACCCAGTACTTC. Its translation is CASSYSMTQETQYF.